This paragraph covers one TCR beta chain sequence. As processed by the authors: For nucleated cells, counts were estimated from reference gene primer amplification. Data came from immunoSEQ multiplex PCR; TCRdb stores just in-frame clones and leaves some out. The V and J calls and the clone size are those of that table, but D and trimming were determined from the DNA. The profile covers 130,000 to 150,000 clones, with approximately 80% appearing a single time and roughly 7.7% taken by the ten largest. Trimming stripped 5 bases from V and 5 bases from J, with 15 bases between. The CDR3 totals 15 residues. Per germline, CDR1 SEHNR and CDR2 FQNEAQ (reference sequence). These data are taken from a study of blood T cell repertoires in COVID-19. Background on the study: PBMCs, B-cell-depleted T cells, or T cells provided the cDNA or gDNA that made up the material.

The specimen sequenced was peripheral blood. The chain combines TRBV7-9 with TRBJ1-4; D is uncertain. The sequence derives from a human donor with acute or convalescent COVID-19. The donor label of this sample is uncertain. CDR3 amino acids: CASSLPGPLNEKLFF. In nucleotides, the CDR3 is TGTGCCAGCAGCCTTCCGGGTCCACTGAATGAAAAACTGTTTTTT.